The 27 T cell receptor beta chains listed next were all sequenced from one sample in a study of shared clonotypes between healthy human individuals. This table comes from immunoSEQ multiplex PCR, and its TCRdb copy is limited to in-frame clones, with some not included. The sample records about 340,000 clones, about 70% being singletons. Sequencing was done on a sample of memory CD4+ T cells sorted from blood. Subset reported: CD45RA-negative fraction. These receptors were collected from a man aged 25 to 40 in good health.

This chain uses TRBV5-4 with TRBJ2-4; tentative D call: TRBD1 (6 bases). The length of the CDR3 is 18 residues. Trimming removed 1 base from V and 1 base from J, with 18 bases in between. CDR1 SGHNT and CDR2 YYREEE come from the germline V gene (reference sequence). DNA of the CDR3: TGTGCCAGCAGCTTGCGTCAGGGGAGCCCTAGCGCCAAAAACATTCAGTACTTC. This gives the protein CASSLRQGSPSAKNIQYF.

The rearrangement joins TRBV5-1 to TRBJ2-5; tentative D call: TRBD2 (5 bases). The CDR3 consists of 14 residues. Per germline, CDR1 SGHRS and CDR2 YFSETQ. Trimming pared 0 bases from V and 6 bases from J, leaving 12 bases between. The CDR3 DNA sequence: TGCGCCAGCAGCTTGGTTTCTAGCTTAAAGACCCAGTACTTC. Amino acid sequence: CASSLVSSLKTQYF.

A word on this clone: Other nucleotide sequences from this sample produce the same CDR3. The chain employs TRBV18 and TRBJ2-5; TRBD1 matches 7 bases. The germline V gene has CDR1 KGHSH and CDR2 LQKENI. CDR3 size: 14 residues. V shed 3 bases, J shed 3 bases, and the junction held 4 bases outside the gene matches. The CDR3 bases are TGTGCCAGCTCACCCTACACAGGGGAAGAGACCCAGTACTTC. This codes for CASSPYTGEETQYF.

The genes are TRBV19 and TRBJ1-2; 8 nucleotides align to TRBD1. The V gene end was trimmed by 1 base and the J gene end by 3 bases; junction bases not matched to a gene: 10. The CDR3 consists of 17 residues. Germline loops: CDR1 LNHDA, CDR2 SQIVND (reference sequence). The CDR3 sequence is CASSIAGVSGGYYGYTF. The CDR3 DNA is TGTGCCAGTAGTATAGCGGGGGTTTCAGGGGGCTACTATGGCTACACCTTC.

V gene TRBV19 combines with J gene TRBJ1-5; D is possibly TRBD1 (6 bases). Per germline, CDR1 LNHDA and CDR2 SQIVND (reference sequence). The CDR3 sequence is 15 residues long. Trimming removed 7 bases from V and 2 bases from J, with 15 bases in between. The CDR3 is CASNRGLGGNQPQHF. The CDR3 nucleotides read TGTGCCAGTAATCGGGGGCTGGGGGGCAATCAGCCCCAGCATTTT.

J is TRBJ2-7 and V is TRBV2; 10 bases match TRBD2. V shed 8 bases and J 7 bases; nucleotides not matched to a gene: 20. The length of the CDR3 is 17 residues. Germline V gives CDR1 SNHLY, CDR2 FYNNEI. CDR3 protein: CASSKTAGGPRALEQYF. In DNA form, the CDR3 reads TGTGCCAGCTCCAAAACAGCGGGAGGGCCGAGGGCTCTTGAGCAGTACTTC.

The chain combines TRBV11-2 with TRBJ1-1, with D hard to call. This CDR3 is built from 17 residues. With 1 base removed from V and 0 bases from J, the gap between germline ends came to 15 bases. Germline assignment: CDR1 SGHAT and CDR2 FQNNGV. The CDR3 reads CASSLGGQRTMNTEAFF. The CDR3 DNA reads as TGTGCCAGCAGCTTAGGTGGGCAGCGGACCATGAACACTGAAGCTTTCTTT.

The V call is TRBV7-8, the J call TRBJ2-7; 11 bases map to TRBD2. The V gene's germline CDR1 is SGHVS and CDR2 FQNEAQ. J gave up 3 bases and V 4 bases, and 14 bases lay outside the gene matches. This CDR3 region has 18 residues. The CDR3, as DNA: TGTGCCAGCAGCTCCCCGGGACTAGCGGCCATTGGGGTCTACGAGCAGTACTTC. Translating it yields CASSSPGLAAIGVYEQYF.

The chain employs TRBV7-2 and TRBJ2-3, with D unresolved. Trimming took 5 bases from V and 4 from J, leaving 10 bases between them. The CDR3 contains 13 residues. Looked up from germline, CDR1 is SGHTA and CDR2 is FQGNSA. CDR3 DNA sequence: TGTGCCAGCAGCCCAAATAATGCAGATACGCAGTATTTT. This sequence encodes CASSPNNADTQYF. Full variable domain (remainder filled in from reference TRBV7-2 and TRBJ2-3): GAGVSQSPSNKVTEKGKDVELRCDPISGHTALYWYRQSLGQGLEFLIYFQGNSAPDKSGLPSDRFSAERTGGSVSTLTIQRTQQEDSAVYLCASSPNNADTQYFGPGTRLTVL.

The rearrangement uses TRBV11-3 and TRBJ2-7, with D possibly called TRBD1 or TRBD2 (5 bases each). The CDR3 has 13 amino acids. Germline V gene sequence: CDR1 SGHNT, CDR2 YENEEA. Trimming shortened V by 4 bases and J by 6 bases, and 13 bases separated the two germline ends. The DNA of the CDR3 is TGTGCCAGCAGCTCGGGACGCACGGGCGAGCAGTACTTC. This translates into CASSSGRTGEQYF.

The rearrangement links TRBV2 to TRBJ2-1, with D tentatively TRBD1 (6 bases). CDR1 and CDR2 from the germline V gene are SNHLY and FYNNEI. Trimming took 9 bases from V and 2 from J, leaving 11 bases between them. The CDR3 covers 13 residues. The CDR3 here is CASETGPYNEQFF. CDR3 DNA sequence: TGTGCCAGTGAGACAGGCCCCTACAATGAGCAGTTCTTC.

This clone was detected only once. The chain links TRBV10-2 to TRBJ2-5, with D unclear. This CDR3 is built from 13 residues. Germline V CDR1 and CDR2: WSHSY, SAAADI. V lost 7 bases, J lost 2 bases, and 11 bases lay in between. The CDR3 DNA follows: TGCGCCAGCAACGATCTGAGGCAAGAGACCCAGTACTTC. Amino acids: CASNDLRQETQYF.

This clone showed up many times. The CDR3 spells CASSPNTYEQYF. The CDR3 region has the DNA TGTGCCAGCAGCCCCAACACCTACGAGCAGTACTTC. This chain joins TRBV11-1 and TRBJ2-7, with D unresolved. CDR1 is SGHAT and CDR2 is FQDESV in the germline V gene (reference sequence). The CDR3 sequence is 12 residues long. V gave up 5 bases and J gave up 2 bases, with 7 bases separating them. The full variable domain, with the rest looked up from reference TRBV11-1 and TRBJ2-7, is EAEVAQSPRYKITEKSQAVAFWCDPISGHATLYWYRQILGQGPELLVQFQDESVVDDSQLPKDRFSAERLKGVDSTLKIQPAELGDSAMYLCASSPNTYEQYFGPGTRLTVT.

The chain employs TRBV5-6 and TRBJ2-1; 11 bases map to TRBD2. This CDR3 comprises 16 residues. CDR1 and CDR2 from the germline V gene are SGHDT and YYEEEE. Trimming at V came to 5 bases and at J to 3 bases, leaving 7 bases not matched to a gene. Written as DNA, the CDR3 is TGTGCCAGCAGTCGTCGACTAGCGGGAAACTACAATGAGCAGTTCTTC. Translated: CASSRRLAGNYNEQFF.

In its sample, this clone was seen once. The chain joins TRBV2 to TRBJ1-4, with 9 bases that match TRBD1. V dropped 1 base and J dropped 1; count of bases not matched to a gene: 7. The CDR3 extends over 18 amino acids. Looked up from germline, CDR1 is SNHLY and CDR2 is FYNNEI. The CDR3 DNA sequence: TGTGCCAGCAGTGAAGAAGGGACAGGGAGCCGAACTAATGAAAAACTGTTTTTT. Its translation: CASSEEGTGSRTNEKLFF.

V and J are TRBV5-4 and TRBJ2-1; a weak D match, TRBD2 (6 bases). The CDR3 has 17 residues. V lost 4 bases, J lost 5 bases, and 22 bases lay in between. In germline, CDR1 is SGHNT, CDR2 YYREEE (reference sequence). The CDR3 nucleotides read TGTGCCAGCAGCCGAAACTCGGGGGACCCGAGACACAATGAGCAGTTCTTC. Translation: CASSRNSGDPRHNEQFF.

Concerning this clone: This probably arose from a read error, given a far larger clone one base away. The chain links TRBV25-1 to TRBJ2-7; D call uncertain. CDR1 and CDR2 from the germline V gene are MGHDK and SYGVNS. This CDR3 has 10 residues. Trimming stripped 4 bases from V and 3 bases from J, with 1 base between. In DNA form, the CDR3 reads TGTGCCAGCAGTGGCTACGAGCAGTACTTC. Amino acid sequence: CASSGYEQYF.

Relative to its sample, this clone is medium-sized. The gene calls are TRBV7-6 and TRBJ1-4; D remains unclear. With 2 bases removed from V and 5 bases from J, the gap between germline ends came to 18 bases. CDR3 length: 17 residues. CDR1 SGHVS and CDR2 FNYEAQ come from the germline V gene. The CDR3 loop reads CASSLNGKVQANEKLFF. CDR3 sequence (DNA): TGTGCCAGCAGCTTAAATGGCAAGGTCCAGGCGAATGAAAAACTGTTTTTT. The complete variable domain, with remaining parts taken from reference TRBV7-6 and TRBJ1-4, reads GAGVSQSPRYKVTKRGQDVALRCDPISGHVSLYWYRQALGQGPEFLTYFNYEAQQDKSGLPNDRFSAERPEGSISTLTIQRTEQRDSAMYRCASSLNGKVQANEKLFFGSGTQLSVL.

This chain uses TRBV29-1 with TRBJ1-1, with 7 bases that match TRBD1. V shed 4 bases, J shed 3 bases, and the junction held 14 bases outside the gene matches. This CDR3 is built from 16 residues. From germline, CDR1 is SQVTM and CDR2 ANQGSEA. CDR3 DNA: TGCAGCGTTGTGAGTCCGACAGGGATGTGGGACACTGAAGCTTTCTTT. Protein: CSVVSPTGMWDTEAFF.

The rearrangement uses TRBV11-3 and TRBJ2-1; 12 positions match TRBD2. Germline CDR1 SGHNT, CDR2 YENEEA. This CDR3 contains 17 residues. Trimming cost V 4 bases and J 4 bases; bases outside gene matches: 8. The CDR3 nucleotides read TGTGCCAGCAGCTCCCCCCCCCTAGCGGGAGGGTACAATGAGCAGTTCTTC. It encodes CASSSPPLAGGYNEQFF.

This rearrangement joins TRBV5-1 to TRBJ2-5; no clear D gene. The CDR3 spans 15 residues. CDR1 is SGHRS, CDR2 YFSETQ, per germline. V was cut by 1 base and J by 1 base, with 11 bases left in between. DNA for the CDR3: TGCGCCAGCAGCTTGTCGTGGCGGCCCCAAGAGACCCAGTACTTC. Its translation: CASSLSWRPQETQYF.

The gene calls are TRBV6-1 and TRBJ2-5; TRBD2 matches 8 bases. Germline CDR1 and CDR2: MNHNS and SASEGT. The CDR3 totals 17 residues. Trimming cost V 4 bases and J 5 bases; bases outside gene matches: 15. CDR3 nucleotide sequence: TGTGCCAGCAGTGTAGCCCCGGGAGGGGCGCAGGGTGAGACCCAGTACTTC. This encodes CASSVAPGGAQGETQYF.

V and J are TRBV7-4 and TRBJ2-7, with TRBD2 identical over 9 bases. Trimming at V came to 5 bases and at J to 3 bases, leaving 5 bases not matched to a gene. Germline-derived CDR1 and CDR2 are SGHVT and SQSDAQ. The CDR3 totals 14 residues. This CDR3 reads CASSQAGGHYEQYF. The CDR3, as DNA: TGTGCCAGCAGCCAAGCGGGAGGACACTACGAGCAGTACTTC.

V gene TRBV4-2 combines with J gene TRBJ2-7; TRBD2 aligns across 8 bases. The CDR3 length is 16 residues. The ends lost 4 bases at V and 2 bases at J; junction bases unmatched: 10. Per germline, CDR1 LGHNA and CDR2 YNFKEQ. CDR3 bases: TGTGCCAGCAGCCTCACCGCAGCGGGGGATACCTACGAGCAGTACTTC. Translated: CASSLTAAGDTYEQYF.

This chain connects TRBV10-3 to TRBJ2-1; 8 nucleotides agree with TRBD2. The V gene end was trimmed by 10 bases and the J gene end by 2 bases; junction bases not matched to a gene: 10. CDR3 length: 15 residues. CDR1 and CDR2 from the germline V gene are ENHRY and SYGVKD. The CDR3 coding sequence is TGTGCCAGCCAGCGGGTAGCGGGAACCTACAATGAGCAGTTCTTC. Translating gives CASQRVAGTYNEQFF.

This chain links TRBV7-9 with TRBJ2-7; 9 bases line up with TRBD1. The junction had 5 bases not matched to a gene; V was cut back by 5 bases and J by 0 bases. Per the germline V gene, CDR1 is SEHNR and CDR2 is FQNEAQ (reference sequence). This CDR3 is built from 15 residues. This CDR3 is CASSHGTGISYEQYF. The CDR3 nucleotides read TGTGCCAGCAGCCATGGGACAGGGATCTCCTACGAGCAGTACTTC.

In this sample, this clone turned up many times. The DNA of the CDR3 is TGCAGCGTTGGGGGGGTGCAAGAGACCCAGTACTTC. Protein product: CSVGGVQETQYF. The chain uses TRBV29-1 and TRBJ2-5, with D perhaps TRBD2 (6 bases). V lost 4 bases, J lost 2 bases, and 8 bases lay in between. Looked up from germline, CDR1 is SQVTM and CDR2 is ANQGSEA. The CDR3 has 12 residues.